These T cell receptor beta chains were read from a single sample in a study of cytomegalovirus exposure and HLA in healthy donors. The assay was immunoSEQ multiplex PCR, and TCRdb's table has in-frame clones only and misses some. The data contain under 150,000 clones, roughly 79% of them singletons. Sequencing was done on a sample of PBMCs. These receptors all come from a woman in her forties or fifties in good health and CMV-seronegative. Each CDR3 is given with its conserved first and last residue. The D gene is left open where the match is weak. Only some rows state a clone size, as once, few, many or a class for expanded clones.

d_gene,j_gene,v_gene,abundance,CDR3aa,CDR3nt
TRBD1,TRBJ1-1,TRBV23-1,.,CASSPQPRQGAHQKNTEAFF,TGCGCCAGCAGTCCTCAGCCACGCCAGGGGGCGCACCAGAAGAACACTGAAGCTTTCTTT
.,TRBJ1-1,TRBV5-6,few,CASSLVTHEAFF,TGTGCCAGCAGCTTGGTTACTCATGAAGCTTTCTTT
.,TRBJ1-5,TRBV7-2,.,CASSPDSSYQPQHF,TGTGCCAGCAGCCCTGACAGCTCGTATCAGCCCCAGCATTTT
TRBD2,TRBJ2-2,TRBV7-7,.,CASSPGTSGSFSGELFF,TGTGCTAGCAGCCCCGGGACTAGCGGGAGTTTTTCCGGGGAGCTGTTTTTT
.,TRBJ1-1,TRBV18,.,CASSPSTEAFF,TGTGCCAGCTCACCTAGCACTGAAGCTTTCTTT
TRBD2,TRBJ2-7,TRBV4-2,.,CASSLSSGQSYEQYF,TGTGCCAGCAGCCTTTCTAGCGGCCAATCCTACGAGCAGTACTTC
.,TRBJ1-1,TRBV15,.,CATSRDKRSEAFF,TGTGCCACCAGCAGAGATAAGCGGAGCGAAGCTTTCTTT
.,TRBJ2-2,TRBV5-1,.,CASSLGQVDGELFF,TGCGCCAGCAGCTTGGGACAGGTAGACGGGGAGCTGTTTTTT
TRBD2,TRBJ2-1,TRBV30,.,CAWRLVLAGSDNEQFF,TGTGCCTGGAGGCTGGTTCTAGCGGGATCGGACAATGAGCAGTTCTTC
.,TRBJ1-2,TRBV7-8,few,CASSPFQANYGYTF,TGTGCCAGCAGCCCGTTCCAGGCTAACTATGGCTACACCTTC
.,TRBJ2-5,TRBV18,.,CASSPRGLQETQYF,TGTGCCAGCTCACCTCGCGGGCTTCAAGAGACCCAGTACTTC
.,TRBJ1-1,TRBV18,.,CASSPIQARGGTEAFF,TGTGCCAGCTCACCCATACAGGCTCGGGGGGGGACTGAAGCTTTCTTT
.,TRBJ1-2,TRBV14,.,CASSPGEGYTF,TGTGCCAGCAGCCCAGGGGAGGGCTACACCTTC
.,TRBJ1-2,TRBV4-3,.,CASSQVGSYGYTF,TGCGCCAGCAGCCAAGTGGGCTCCTATGGCTACACCTTC
.,TRBJ1-5,TRBV29-1,.,CSAGQVGQPQHF,TGCAGCGCGGGACAAGTTGGTCAGCCCCAGCATTTT
.,TRBJ2-1,TRBV6-1,few,CASSDQSVAISFDEQFF,TGTGCCAGCAGTGACCAGTCCGTAGCGATCTCGTTCGATGAGCAGTTCTTC
TRBD1,TRBJ1-4,TRBV27,.,CASSLQGAMANEKLFF,TGTGCCAGCAGTTTACAGGGGGCCATGGCTAATGAAAAACTGTTTTTT
.,TRBJ2-5,TRBV7-8,.,CASSPCQAYQETQYF,TGTGCCAGCAGCCCGTGCCAGGCGTACCAAGAGACCCAGTACTTC
TRBD1,TRBJ1-3,TRBV7-8,.,CASSLALQGARGNTIYF,TGTGCCAGCAGCTTAGCCTTACAGGGGGCCAGAGGAAACACCATATATTTT
TRBD2,TRBJ2-3,TRBV7-8,.,CASTSGGAFTDTQYF,TGTGCCAGCACGTCGGGGGGGGCGTTCACAGATACGCAGTATTTT
TRBD2,TRBJ2-1,TRBV7-9,.,CASSLSGSSYNEQFF,TGTGCCAGCAGCCTTAGCGGGAGCTCCTACAATGAGCAGTTCTTC
TRBD1,TRBJ1-1,TRBV2,.,CASKGTVNTEAFF,TGTGCCAGTAAAGGGACAGTTAACACTGAAGCTTTCTTT
TRBD2,TRBJ2-7,TRBV5-1,.,CASSLAGLAGVMRTYEQYF,TGCGCCAGCAGCTTGGCCGGACTAGCGGGAGTAATGAGGACCTACGAGCAGTACTTC
.,TRBJ2-1,TRBV7-6,.,CASSLREKVGNEQFF,TGTGCCAGCAGCTTACGGGAGAAGGTCGGGAATGAGCAGTTCTTC
TRBD1,TRBJ1-1,TRBV4-3,.,CASSLYYRGQGNTEAFF,TGCGCCAGCAGCCTGTATTACAGGGGACAGGGGAACACTGAAGCTTTCTTT
.,TRBJ1-1,TRBV6-1,few,CASKSGSVEAFF,TGTGCCAGCAAATCGGGGTCGGTTGAAGCTTTCTTT
.,TRBJ1-1,TRBV28,.,CASSYRVGGTEAFF,TGTGCCAGCAGTTACAGGGTCGGCGGCACTGAAGCTTTCTTT
.,TRBJ1-1,TRBV7-9,once,CASSLAVSTEAFF,TGTGCCAGCAGCTTAGCCGTGAGCACTGAAGCTTTCTTT
TRBD1,TRBJ2-3,TRBV15,few,CATSRPPGQGIGTDTQYF,TGTGCCACCAGCAGACCCCCGGGACAGGGAATCGGGACAGATACGCAGTATTTT
TRBD2,TRBJ2-1,TRBV29-1,.,CSVVAGGRSYNEQFF,TGCAGCGTTGTAGCGGGAGGGCGCTCCTACAATGAGCAGTTCTTC
TRBD1,TRBJ1-4,TRBV9,.,CASSVLGDRASEKLFF,TGTGCCAGCAGCGTATTAGGGGACAGGGCTTCTGAAAAACTGTTTTTT
.,TRBJ1-2,TRBV6-5,once,CASSFNTGRGYTF,TGTGCCAGCAGTTTTAACACGGGTCGTGGCTACACCTTC
TRBD2,TRBJ2-3,TRBV9,.,CASSVGLAGGLQRTDTQYF,TGTGCCAGCAGCGTAGGGTTAGCGGGGGGACTTCAGCGCACAGATACGCAGTATTTT
.,TRBJ1-1,TRBV5-6,.,CASSTGSRGEAFF,TGTGCCAGCAGTACCGGGAGCCGGGGGGAAGCTTTCTTT
.,TRBJ2-5,TRBV7-6,.,CASSLVSRGETQYF,TGTGCCAGCAGCTTGGTATCCCGGGGAGAGACCCAGTACTTC
.,TRBJ1-3,TRBV7-9,once,CASSPPTNTIYF,TGTGCCAGCAGCCCGCCTACAAACACCATATATTTT
TRBD1,TRBJ1-3,TRBV7-9,.,CASSLAQGATGNTIYF,TGTGCCAGCAGCTTAGCTCAGGGGGCGACGGGAAACACCATATATTTT
TRBD1,TRBJ2-2,TRBV18,.,CASSPGTGRNGELFF,TGTGCCAGCTCACCCGGGACAGGAAGAAACGGGGAGCTGTTTTTT
TRBD1,TRBJ1-1,TRBV10-3,.,CAISPGQGAVNTEAFF,TGTGCCATCAGTCCGGGACAGGGGGCTGTGAACACTGAAGCTTTCTTT
.,TRBJ1-2,TRBV11-3,.,CASSLDREDYGYTF,TGTGCCAGCAGCTTAGACAGGGAGGACTATGGCTACACCTTC
TRBD1,TRBJ1-1,TRBV5-8,.,CASSPTGWIREAFF,TGTGCCAGCAGCCCGACAGGGTGGATCCGTGAAGCTTTCTTT
.,TRBJ1-1,TRBV9,.,CASSVDTRGVAFF,TGTGCCAGCAGCGTAGACACACGGGGGGTAGCTTTCTTT